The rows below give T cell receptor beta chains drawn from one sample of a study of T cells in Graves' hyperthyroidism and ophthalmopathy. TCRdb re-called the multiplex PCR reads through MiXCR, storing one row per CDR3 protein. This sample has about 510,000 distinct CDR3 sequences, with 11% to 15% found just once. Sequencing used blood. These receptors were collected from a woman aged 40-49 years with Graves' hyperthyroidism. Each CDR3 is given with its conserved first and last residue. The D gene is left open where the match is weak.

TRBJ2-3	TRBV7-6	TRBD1	CAGSLRQGLSDTQYF
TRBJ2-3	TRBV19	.	CASRASATDTQYF
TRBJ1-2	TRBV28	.	CASSLSGADGYTF
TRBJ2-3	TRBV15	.	CATSTLSPDTQYF
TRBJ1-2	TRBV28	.	CASTERARDGTYGYTF
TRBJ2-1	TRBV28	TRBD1	CASSLRGTGSSEQFF
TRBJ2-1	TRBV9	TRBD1	CASSGITGGNEQFF
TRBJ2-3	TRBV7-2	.	CASSLAPRDTQYF
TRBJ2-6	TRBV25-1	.	CASSESLTRAGANVLTF
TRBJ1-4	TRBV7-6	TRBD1	CASSLELGGATNEKLFF
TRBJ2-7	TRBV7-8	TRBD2	CASSALIGASGIYEQYF
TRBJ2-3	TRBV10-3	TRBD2	CAIKTSGYSTDTQYF
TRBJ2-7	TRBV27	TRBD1	CATTGGHEQYF
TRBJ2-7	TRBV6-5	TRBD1	CASQGPGGSIEQYF
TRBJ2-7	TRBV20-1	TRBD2	CSASHGAGVGWEQYF
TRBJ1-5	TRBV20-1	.	CSARKSGDNQPQHF
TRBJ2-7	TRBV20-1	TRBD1	CSANPGQIPGQRVTYEQYF
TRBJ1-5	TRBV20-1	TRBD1	CSAGQVSNQPQHF
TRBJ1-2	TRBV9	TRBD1	CASSPKGGPGEGYTF
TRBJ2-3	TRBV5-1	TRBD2	CASSLQGLAADTQYF
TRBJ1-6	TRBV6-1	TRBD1	CASSEAPGGTSYNSPLHF
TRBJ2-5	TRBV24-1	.	CATSDFPSVETQYF
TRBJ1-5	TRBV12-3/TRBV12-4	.	CASSLQGLFQPQHF
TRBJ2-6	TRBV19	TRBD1	CASSMGGTGSSGANVLTF
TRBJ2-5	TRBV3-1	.	CASNAGQKQETQYF
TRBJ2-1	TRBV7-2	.	CASSLGRINEQFF
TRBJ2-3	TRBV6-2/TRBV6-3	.	CASSLVNSGYTDTQYF
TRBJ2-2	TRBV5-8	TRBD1	CASSFPTGMNTGELFF
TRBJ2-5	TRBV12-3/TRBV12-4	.	CASSLGLAVTQETQYF
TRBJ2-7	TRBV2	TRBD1	CASRGTGGLDEQYF